Below, 30 T cell receptor beta chains from the same sample are listed, as sequenced in a study of tumor-infiltrating lymphocytes in primary liver carcinoma. The authors made TCR beta cDNA from around 500 ng total RNA with a constant-region primer. Three-round nested multiplex PCR performed with slightly modified ARM-PCR produced the TCR beta libraries. The two initial PCR rounds, around 10 cycles each, used TRBV1-TRBV30 forward and C-beta reverse primers. TCRdb passed the multiplex PCR reads through MiXCR, listing each CDR3 protein once. Altogether about 190,000 distinct CDR3 sequences are present, over 80% being singletons, with the ten largest covering 15% to 20%. Between about 20 and 30 mg of unsorted bulk tissue served as the source from which RNA and DNA were co-extracted. Sequencing used tumor tissue from primary liver carcinoma. These receptors originate from a man between 35 and 55 years old with primary liver carcinoma and hepatitis B virus infection.

This chain links TRBV11-1 with TRBJ2-7, with TRBD1 matching over 8 bases. CDR1 SGHAT and CDR2 FQDESV come from the germline V gene (reference sequence). J lost 11 bases, V lost 4 bases, and 16 bases had no gene match. The CDR3 sequence is 15 residues long. This CDR3 reads CASSSLPGGVYKEYF. Here the CDR3 DNA reads TGTGCCAGCAGCTCGCTTCCAGGGGGCGTCTACAAGGAGTACTTC.

With respect to this clonotype: An end of the junction differs from the germline gene, which may be a read error. This sequence joins TRBV5-1 and TRBJ2-7; TRBD2 agrees at 14 bases. The CDR3 spans 15 residues. The germline V gene has CDR1 SGHRS and CDR2 YFSETQ. CDR3 loop: CASSVGTSGSPEQDF. The CDR3 DNA is TGCGCCAGCAGTGTGGGGACTAGCGGGAGCCCCGAGCAGGACTTC.

The count of this clonotype is one. This sequence may be a read error, since a much larger clone differs from it by one base. This chain links TRBV6-2 or TRBV6-3 with TRBJ2-1, with 8 bases that match TRBD1. This CDR3 has 16 residues. The germline gives CDR1 MNHEY, CDR2 SVGEGT. The CDR3 nucleotides read TGTGCCAGCGGTTACAGGGGGACGGCCTCCTACAATGAGCAGATCTTC. This codes for CASGYRGTASYNEQIF.

The sample holds a few counts of this clonotype. The junction departs from the called germline gene at one end, perhaps through a read error. The rearrangement uses TRBV12-3 or TRBV12-4 and TRBJ2-2, with D unresolved. The CDR3 spans 14 residues. The CDR3, as DNA: TGTGCCAGCAGTTTTGGAACCGACACCCGGGAGCTGTTTTTT. Encoded protein: CASSFGTDTRELFF.

As concerns this clonotype: A read error may account for a junction end that differs from germline. V and J are TRBV29-1 and TRBJ1-1; the D is unclear. The germline gives CDR1 SQVTM, CDR2 ANQGSEA. This CDR3 is 15 amino acids long. The CDR3: CSGGKEDYQNTDAFF. The CDR3 DNA reads TGCAGCGGGGGAAAGGAGGACTATCAGAACACTGATGCTTTCTTT.

Turning to this clonotype: One end of the junction fails to match germline, which may point to a read error. The chain links TRBV12-3 or TRBV12-4 to TRBJ2-5; D is unresolved. The CDR3 consists of 14 residues. The CDR3 spells CANSLTADQGTQYF. CDR3 coding DNA: TGTGCCAACAGTTTAACTGCAGACCAAGGGACCCAGTACTTC.

This clonotype was seen only once. This CDR3 is missing its conserved last phenylalanine or tryptophan, likely due to a read error. The limits of the CDR3 on the DNA are not certain, so only TCRdb's listed CDR3 is given. J is TRBJ2-7 and V is TRBV6-2 or TRBV6-3. The CDR3 has 13 residues if both end residues are counted. Germline V gives CDR1 MNHEY, CDR2 SVGEGT. The CDR3 loop is CARSYEVPYELYS.

This clonotype was seen once. The J gene is TRBJ2-5, the V gene TRBV4-3; 9 nucleotides agree with TRBD2. Germline CDR1 LGHNA, CDR2 YSLEER. V trimming: 1 base; J trimming: 5 bases; junction bases outside the gene matches: 11. The length of the CDR3 is 17 residues. The CDR3 here is CASSQAGSGSTGETQYF. The CDR3 nucleotides are TGCGCCAGCAGCCAAGCGGGTAGCGGGAGCACAGGTGAGACCCAGTACTTC.

This clonotype occurred many times. The rearrangement joins TRBV5-1 to TRBJ2-5; D might be TRBD1 (6 bases). The CDR3 runs 16 residues. The V end lost 4 bases, the J end lost 4 bases, and 20 bases lay between the germline ends. Germline CDR1 reads SGHRS; CDR2 reads YFSETQ. The CDR3 nucleotides read TGCGCCAGCAGCATGGGGGCCGGAACTAAGGGAGAGACCCAGTACTTC. This translates into CASSMGAGTKGETQYF.

A remark on this clonotype: The CDR3 end shows no conserved phenylalanine or tryptophan, and so a read error is likely. The chain employs TRBV7-8 and TRBJ2-3, with a tentative D call TRBD2 (5 bases). This CDR3 is 20 amino acids long. Germline CDR1 reads SGHVS; CDR2 reads FQNEAQ. The DNA for the CDR3 is TGTGCCAGCAACTTATGGGTTGGATCCGGGATGGCCCTAAAGATAAATACGCAGTATCTT. Amino acids: CASNLWVGSGMALKINTQYL.

For this clonotype: One end of the junction fails to match germline, which may point to a read error. The chain links TRBV12-3 or TRBV12-4 to TRBJ2-1; D call uncertain. The CDR3 is 11 amino acids. CDR3 nucleotide sequence: TGTGCCAACACCCGGAGCAATGAGCATTTCTTC. It encodes CANTRSNEHFF.

As regards this clonotype: No conserved phenylalanine or tryptophan ends this CDR3, so it is likely a read error. This CDR3 is CASSLGGKTEAFI. DNA for the CDR3: TGTGCCAGCAGCTTAGGGGGGAAGACTGAAGCTTTCATT. The rearrangement uses TRBV7-9 and TRBJ1-1; weak D call: TRBD1 (5 bases). CDR3 size: 13 residues. CDR1 and CDR2 from the germline V gene are SEHNR and FQNEAQ (reference sequence). V lost 1 base, J lost 5 bases, and 8 bases lay in between.

This sequence joins TRBV7-9 and TRBJ2-5; D is tentatively TRBD1 or TRBD2 (5 bases each). The V end lost 10 bases, the J end lost 5 bases, and 11 bases lay between the germline ends. Per the germline V gene, CDR1 is SEHNR and CDR2 is FQNEAQ (reference sequence). The CDR3 consists of 11 residues. The CDR3 bases are TGTGCCAATGGAGAGGGGGAGACCCAGTACTTC. This encodes CANGEGETQYF.

This clonotype was counted once. At one of its ends the junction is not consistent with the germline gene, which may arise from a read error. V usage is TRBV29-1 and J usage is TRBJ1-2; 8 bases fit TRBD1. Germline V gives CDR1 SQVTM, CDR2 ANQGSEA. This CDR3 has 12 amino acids. This CDR3 reads CNVDRQGHVYTF. The DNA of the CDR3 is TGCAACGTTGATCGACAGGGGCATGTCTACACCTTC. Filled out from reference TRBV29-1 and TRBJ1-2, the complete variable domain reads SAVISQKPSRDICQRGTSLTIQCQVDSQVTMMFWYRQQPGQSLTLIATANQGSEATYESGFVIDKFPISRPNLTFSTLTVSNMSPEDSSIYLCNVDRQGHVYTFGSGTRLTVV.

Regarding this clonotype: This may stem from a read error, because a much larger clone lies one nucleotide away. The chain combines TRBV30 with TRBJ1-2, with D unclear. Trimming removed 4 bases from V and 7 bases from J, with 10 bases in between. The CDR3 covers 11 residues. The germline CDR1 and CDR2 sequences are GTSNPN and SVGIG (reference sequence). The CDR3 nucleotides are TGTGCCTGGAAAGGAGTCACTGGCTACACCTTC. Residues: CAWKGVTGYTF.

V usage is TRBV7-2 and J usage is TRBJ2-1; 8 nucleotides line up with TRBD2. The V gene's germline CDR1 is SGHTA and CDR2 FQGNSA. The CDR3 sequence is 15 residues long. Trimming cost V 6 bases and J 8 bases; bases outside gene matches: 12. The CDR3 region is CASSPTSVTGDEQFF. CDR3 nucleotides: TGTGCCAGCAGTCCGACTAGCGTGACGGGCGATGAGCAGTTCTTC.

On this clonotype itself: The CDR3 does not end in the conserved phenylalanine or tryptophan, so this is likely a read error. The DNA is left out, because the CDR3 cannot be placed on it with certainty; the CDR3 is given as TCRdb lists it. CDR3 in amino acids: CASKEMSSYNEQLL. The chain recombines TRBV12-3 or TRBV12-4 with TRBJ2-1. A total of 14 residues make up the CDR3, ends included.

With regard to this clonotype: Germline and junction disagree at one end, which may indicate a read error. V is TRBV5-4 and J is TRBJ1-1; D is ambiguous. The CDR3 extends over 15 amino acids. The germline V gene encodes CDR1 SGHNT and CDR2 YYREEE (reference sequence). The CDR3 reads CASSLGHPGNALAFF. The CDR3 nucleotides are TGTGCAAGCAGTTTAGGTCACCCCGGGAACGCCTTAGCTTTCTTT.

J is TRBJ2-3 and V is TRBV5-5, with 10 bases identical to TRBD2. CDR1 and CDR2 (germline): SGHKS, YYEKEE (reference sequence). Trimming took 8 bases from V and 5 from J; bases not matched to a gene: 17. The CDR3 length is 17 residues. Here the CDR3 reads CARSPTGTSESGDTQYF. The CDR3 region has the DNA TGTGCCAGGAGCCCGACCGGGACTAGCGAGAGTGGAGATACGCAGTATTTT.

Remarks on this clonotype: One end of the junction is discordant with germline, which a read error may explain. The V and J genes are TRBV30 and TRBJ2-3; 7 bases map to TRBD2. CDR1 and CDR2 from the germline V gene are GTSNPN and SVGIG (reference sequence). This CDR3 spans 14 amino acids. The CDR3 sequence: CASGLTGGTDKQYF. The CDR3 region has the DNA TGTGCCTCCGGCCTCACGGGAGGCACGGATAAGCAGTATTTT.

The rearrangement joins TRBV4-3 to TRBJ2-7; TRBD2 might be the D (5 bases). There are 13 residues in the CDR3. Looked up from germline, CDR1 is LGHNA and CDR2 is YSLEER. V lost 4 bases and J 6 bases, leaving 13 bases between the germline ends. The CDR3 protein is CASSPGEGFEQYF. CDR3 DNA: TGCGCCAGCAGCCCAGGCGAGGGCTTCGAGCAGTACTTC.

Of note for this clonotype: An end of the junction differs from the germline gene, which may be a read error. CDR3 region: CSVSLDGYDYGYIF. Here the CDR3 DNA reads TGCAGCGTTTCACTTGACGGGTACGACTATGGCTACATCTTC. The V and J genes are TRBV29-1 and TRBJ1-2; D uncertain. The CDR3 sequence is 14 residues long. Germline-derived CDR1 and CDR2 are SQVTM and ANQGSEA.

On this clonotype itself: The junction differs from germline at one of its ends, possibly a read error. The V gene is TRBV2, the J gene TRBJ2-7, with 9 bases identical to TRBD2. Germline CDR1 reads SNHLY; CDR2 reads FYNNEI. The CDR3 length is 14 residues. The CDR3 region is CGSSFSGRGNEQYF. CDR3 nucleotides: TGTGGCAGCAGTTTTAGCGGGAGAGGGAATGAGCAATACTTC.

On this clonotype: This clone may be a read error of a much larger clone one base away. The chain links TRBV28 to TRBJ1-1, with 8 bases fitting TRBD1. The CDR3 covers 15 residues. Germline CDR1 and CDR2: MDHEN and SYDVKM. The CDR3 here is CTSSLSANRGTVAFF. The CDR3 bases are TGTACCAGCAGTTTATCTGCTAACAGGGGGACTGTAGCTTTCTTT.

The rearrangement joins TRBV6-1 to TRBJ2-3; D call uncertain. The CDR3 covers 11 residues. Deletions cut 8 bases from V and 12 bases from J, with 15 bases between. Germline values: CDR1 MNHNS, CDR2 SASEGT. The CDR3 DNA follows: TGTGCCAGCGATGCGGTTTACAGACAGTATTTT. It is translated as CASDAVYRQYF.

V gene TRBV29-1 combines with J gene TRBJ2-7; D is possibly TRBD1 or TRBD2 (5 bases each). Germline V gene data show CDR1 as SQVTM and CDR2 as ANQGSEA. CDR3 length: 16 amino acids. The V end lost 7 bases, the J end lost 5 bases, and 27 bases lay between the germline ends. The CDR3: CSATTSGTGTPHEQYF. The CDR3 nucleotides read TGCAGCGCCACGACATCTGGGACCGGCACACCCCACGAGCAGTACTTC.

Of note for this clonotype: The conserved final phenylalanine or tryptophan is absent from the CDR3, which likely points to a read error. This chain uses TRBV29-1 with TRBJ2-3; perhaps TRBD1 as D (5 bases). Germline CDR1 and CDR2: SQVTM and ANQGSEA. This CDR3 is built from 11 residues. The CDR3 is CGFGAIDTQYY. As DNA, the CDR3 is TGCGGCTTTGGGGCCATAGATACGCAGTATTAT.

The gene calls are TRBV2 and TRBJ2-2, with D possibly matching TRBD2 (6 bases). V was clipped by 6 bases and J by 7 bases, with 12 bases between them. Per germline, CDR1 SNHLY and CDR2 FYNNEI. This CDR3 contains 13 residues. The CDR3 sequence: CASSYRGSGELFF. The DNA of the CDR3 is TGTGCCAGCAGCTACCGGGGGAGCGGGGAGCTGTTTTTT.

This clonotype is a singleton in its sample. A much larger clonotype is one base distant, so this may be a read error. The chain uses TRBV6-7 and TRBJ2-1; the D call may be TRBD1 or TRBD2 (6 bases each). TRBV6-7 is noted as an ORF with a role that remains uncertain. The V end was cut by 11 bases, the J end by 7 bases, with 24 bases between. This CDR3 region has 15 residues. The CDR3 DNA reads TGTGCCGGACAGTGGGAGGCCCCTTGGAGGAATGAGCAGTTCTTC. Its protein is CAGQWEAPWRNEQFF.

Concerning this clonotype itself: The junction does not match germline at one end; this may be a read error. The CDR3 is CASSLVTGGAYEQYF. The CDR3 nucleotides are TGTGCCAGTAGCTTAGTGACAGGCGGTGCCTACGAGCAGTACTTC. V is TRBV7-9 and J is TRBJ2-7; tentative D call: TRBD1 (6 bases). CDR3 length equals 15 residues. The germline V gene has CDR1 SEHNR and CDR2 FQNEAQ (reference sequence).